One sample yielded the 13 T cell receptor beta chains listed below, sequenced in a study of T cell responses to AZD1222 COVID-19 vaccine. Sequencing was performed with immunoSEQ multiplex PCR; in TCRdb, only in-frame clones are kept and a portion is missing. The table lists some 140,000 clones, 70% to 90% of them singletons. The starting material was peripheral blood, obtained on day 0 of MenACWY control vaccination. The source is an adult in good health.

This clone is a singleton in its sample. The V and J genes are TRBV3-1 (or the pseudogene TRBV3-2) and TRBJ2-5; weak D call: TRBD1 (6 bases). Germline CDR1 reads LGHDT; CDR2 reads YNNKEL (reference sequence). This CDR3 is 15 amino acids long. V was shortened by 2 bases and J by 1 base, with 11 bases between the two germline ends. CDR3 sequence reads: CASSQKGESQETQYF. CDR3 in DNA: TGTGCCAGCAGCCAAAAGGGGGAGTCCCAAGAGACCCAGTACTTC.

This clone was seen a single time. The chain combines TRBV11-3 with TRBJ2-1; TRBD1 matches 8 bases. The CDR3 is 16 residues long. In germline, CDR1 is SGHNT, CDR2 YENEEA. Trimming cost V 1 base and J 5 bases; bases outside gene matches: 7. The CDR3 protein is CASSLGMGQENNEQFF. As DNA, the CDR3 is TGTGCCAGCAGCTTAGGTATGGGACAGGAAAACAATGAGCAGTTCTTC.

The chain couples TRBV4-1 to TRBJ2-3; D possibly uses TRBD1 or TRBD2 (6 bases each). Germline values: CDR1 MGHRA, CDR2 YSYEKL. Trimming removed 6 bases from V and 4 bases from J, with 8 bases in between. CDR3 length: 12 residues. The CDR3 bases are TGCGCCAGCAGGGGGGGCGCAGATACGCAGTATTTT. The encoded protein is CASRGGADTQYF.

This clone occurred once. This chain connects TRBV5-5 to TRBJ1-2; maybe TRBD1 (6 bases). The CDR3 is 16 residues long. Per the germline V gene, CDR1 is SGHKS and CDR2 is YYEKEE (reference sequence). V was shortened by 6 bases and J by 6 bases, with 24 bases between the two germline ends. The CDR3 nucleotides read TGTGCCAGCAATACTATACCGGGGCAGGGGCAAAATGGCTACACCTTC. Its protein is CASNTIPGQGQNGYTF.

CDR3 nucleotide sequence: TGTGCCAGCAGCCCAGCCGGGACCTCGATAGGGAATGAGCAGTTCTTC. Translating it yields CASSPAGTSIGNEQFF. This chain uses TRBV7-3 with TRBJ2-1, with D perhaps TRBD1 or TRBD2 (5 bases each). Germline values: CDR1 SGHTA, CDR2 FQGTGA. The CDR3 runs to 16 residues. Trimming removed 5 bases from V and 7 bases from J, with 21 bases in between.

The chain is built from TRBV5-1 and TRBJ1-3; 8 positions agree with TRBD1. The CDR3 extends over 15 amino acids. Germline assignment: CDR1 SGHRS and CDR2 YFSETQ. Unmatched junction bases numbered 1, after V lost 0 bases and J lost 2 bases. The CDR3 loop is CASSLGQGTGNTIYF. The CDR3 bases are TGCGCCAGCAGCTTGGGACAGGGGACTGGAAACACCATATATTTT.

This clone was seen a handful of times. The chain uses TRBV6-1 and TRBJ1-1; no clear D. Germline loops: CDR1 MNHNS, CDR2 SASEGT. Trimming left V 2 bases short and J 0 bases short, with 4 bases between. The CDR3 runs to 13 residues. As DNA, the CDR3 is TGTGCCAGCAGTGAAACCCTGAACACTGAAGCTTTCTTT. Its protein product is CASSETLNTEAFF.

In nucleotides, the CDR3 is TGCGCCAGCAGCCAAGATCCAGCAGGCATCTCCTACGAGCAGTACTTC. Protein: CASSQDPAGISYEQYF. V usage is TRBV4-3 and J usage is TRBJ2-7, with D unresolved. This CDR3 spans 16 amino acids. Trimming cost V 0 bases and J 0 bases, with 12 bases left between them. The V gene's germline CDR1 is LGHNA and CDR2 YSLEER.

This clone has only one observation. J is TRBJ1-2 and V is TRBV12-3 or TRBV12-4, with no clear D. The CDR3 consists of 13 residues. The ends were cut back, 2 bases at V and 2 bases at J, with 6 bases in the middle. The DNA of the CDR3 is TGTGCCAGCAGTTTATCAGAAAACTATGGCTACACCTTC. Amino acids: CASSLSENYGYTF.

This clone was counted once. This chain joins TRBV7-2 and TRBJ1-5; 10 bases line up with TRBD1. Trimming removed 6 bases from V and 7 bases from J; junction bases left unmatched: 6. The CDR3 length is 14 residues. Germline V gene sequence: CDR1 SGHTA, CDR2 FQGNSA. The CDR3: CASSPGQGYQPQHF. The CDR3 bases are TGTGCCAGCAGTCCGGGACAGGGGTACCAGCCCCAGCATTTT.

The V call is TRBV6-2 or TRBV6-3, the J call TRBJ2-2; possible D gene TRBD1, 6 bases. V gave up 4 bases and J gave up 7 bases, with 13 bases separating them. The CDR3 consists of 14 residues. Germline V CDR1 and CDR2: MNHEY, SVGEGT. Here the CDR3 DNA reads TGTGCCAGCAGTTCAGGGGATGGAAGCGGGGAGCTGTTTTTT. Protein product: CASSSGDGSGELFF.

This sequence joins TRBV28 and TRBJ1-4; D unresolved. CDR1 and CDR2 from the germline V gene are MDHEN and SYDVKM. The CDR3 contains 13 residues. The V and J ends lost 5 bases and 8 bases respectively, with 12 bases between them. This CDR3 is CASSPGTVEKLFF. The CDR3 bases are TGTGCCAGCAGTCCCGGAACAGTGGAAAAACTGTTTTTT.

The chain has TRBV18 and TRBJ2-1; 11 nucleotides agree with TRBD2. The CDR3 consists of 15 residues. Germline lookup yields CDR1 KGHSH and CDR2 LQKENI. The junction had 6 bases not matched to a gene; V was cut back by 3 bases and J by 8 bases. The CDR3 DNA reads TGTGCCAGCTCACCGTCTAGCGGGAGGAAGGATGAGCAGTTCTTC. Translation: CASSPSSGRKDEQFF.